Following are 2 T cell receptor beta chains from one sample sequenced in a study of T cell changes during pregnancy in multiple sclerosis. Sequencing was performed with immunoSEQ multiplex PCR; in TCRdb, only in-frame clones are kept and a portion is missing. The data contain under 85,000 clones, under 90% of them singletons. Source: peripheral blood, taken after pregnancy. Receptors were obtained from a female donor in good health, enrolled as a control in a pregnancy study.

The chain has TRBV5-8 and TRBJ2-3, with 8 bases fitting TRBD1. V lost 3 bases to trimming and J lost 5 bases; unmatched junction nucleotides: 8. Germline V CDR1 and CDR2: SGHTS, YDEGEE. The CDR3 totals 15 residues. The DNA of the CDR3 is TGTGCCAGCAGCTCCGTGACAGGGACAGGAGATACGCAGTATTTT. Its translation is CASSSVTGTGDTQYF.

This clone is a singleton in its sample. This sequence joins TRBV10-3 and TRBJ1-2; tentative D call: TRBD1 (6 bases). This CDR3 spans 14 amino acids. V was cut by 7 bases and J by 0 bases, with 12 bases left in between. CDR1 is ENHRY and CDR2 is SYGVKD in the germline V gene. The CDR3 bases are TGTGCCATCACCCCGGACAGCTCTAACTATGGCTACACCTTC. Its protein is CAITPDSSNYGYTF.